The rows below give T cell receptor beta chains drawn from one sample of a study of T cells in Graves' hyperthyroidism and ophthalmopathy. MiXCR was run by TCRdb on the multiplex PCR reads, yielding one entry per CDR3 protein. The sample consists of approximately 720,000 distinct CDR3 sequences, around a sixth of them appearing once. Material for sequencing was blood. These TCRs come from a woman in her forties or fifties with Graves' hyperthyroidism that later progressed to Graves' ophthalmopathy. CDR3s include the opening cysteine and the closing phenylalanine or tryptophan. The D gene is left open where the match is weak. Clone size is shown for a subset of rows, as once, few, many or a class of expanded clone.

clone_size,d_call,v_call,j_call,cdr3_aa,cdr3_nt
few,TRBD1,TRBV29-1,TRBJ2-7,CSVESPGQGSYEQYF,TGCAGCGTTGAATCCCCCGGACAGGGGAGCTACGAGCAGTACTTC
many,TRBD1,TRBV5-6,TRBJ1-2,CASSSQGENYGYTF,TGTGCCAGCAGCTCTCAGGGGGAAAACTATGGCTACACCTTC
once,NA,TRBV7-9,TRBJ1-1,CASSPREKSNTEAFF,TGTGCCAGCAGCCCACGGGAGAAGTCGAACACTGAAGCTTTCTTT
few,TRBD1,TRBV6-2/TRBV6-3,TRBJ2-2,CASYVWDRTNTGELFF,TGTGCCAGCTATGTTTGGGACAGGACAAACACCGGGGAGCTGTTTTTT
few,TRBD2,TRBV5-1,TRBJ2-1,CASSSGTSGGGLKFF,TGCGCCAGCAGCTCTGGGACTAGCGGGGGGGGTCTTAAGTTCTTC
NA,NA,TRBV5-8,TRBJ2-5,CASSLVATRQETQYF,TGTGCCAGCAGCTTGGTGGCGACTAGGCAAGAGACCCAGTACTTC
many,NA,TRBV12-3/TRBV12-4,TRBJ1-1,CASRTRGGSWGYTEAFF,TGTGCCAGCAGGACCCGAGGAGGTTCTTGGGGGTACACTGAAGCTTTCTTT
many,TRBD1,TRBV3-1,TRBJ1-2,CASSHLGTGGNYGYTF,TGTGCCAGCAGCCACCTTGGGACAGGGGGCAACTATGGCTACACCTTC
NA,NA,TRBV4-1,TRBJ1-5,CASSQSEGGRQPQHF,TGCGCCAGCAGCCAATCCGAGGGAGGCCGTCAGCCCCAGCATTTT
many,NA,TRBV5-6,TRBJ2-5,CASRTEGSQETQYF,TGTGCCAGCAGAACAGAAGGAAGCCAAGAGACCCAGTACTTC
NA,NA,TRBV29-1,TRBJ2-1,CSVEARDTSYNEQFF,TGCAGCGTTGAAGCCCGGGACACGAGCTACAATGAGCAGTTCTTC
few,TRBD1,TRBV16,TRBJ1-5,CASSQSFGQAGQYSNQPQHF,TGTGCCAGCAGCCAATCCTTCGGACAGGCAGGGCAGTATAGCAATCAGCCCCAGCATTTT
few,NA,TRBV12-3/TRBV12-4,TRBJ1-1,CASSNYAFF,TGTGCCAGCAGTAATTATGCTTTCTTT
many,NA,TRBV5-1,TRBJ1-1,CASSLGKESEAFF,TGCGCCAGCAGCTTGGGGAAGGAGTCTGAAGCTTTCTTT
NA,TRBD1,TRBV5-1,TRBJ1-2,CASGFGQGEDGYTF,TGCGCCAGCGGCTTCGGGCAGGGGGAAGATGGCTACACCTTC
NA,NA,TRBV19,TRBJ1-1,CASSGTVDTEAFF,TGTGCCAGTAGTGGGACGGTCGACACTGAAGCTTTCTTT
few,NA,TRBV6-5,TRBJ1-1,CASSYGARGTEAFF,TGTGCCAGCAGTTACGGGGCCAGGGGCACTGAAGCTTTCTTT
few,TRBD1,TRBV6-2/TRBV6-3,TRBJ1-5,CASGLRQGASLFPQHF,TGTGCCAGCGGATTAAGGCAGGGGGCCTCCCTTTTCCCCCAGCATTTT
few,NA,TRBV12-3/TRBV12-4,TRBJ1-2,CASRISRGTYGYTF,TGTGCCAGCCGAATAAGTCGGGGGACCTATGGCTACACCTTC
NA,TRBD1,TRBV6-2/TRBV6-3,TRBJ2-4,CASSYSAGGNNIQYF,TGTGCCAGCAGTTACTCGGCAGGGGGCAATAACATTCAGTACTTC
NA,NA,TRBV19,TRBJ2-7,CASSTGTIYEQYF,TGTGCCAGTAGTACAGGGACAATCTACGAGCAGTACTTC
many,TRBD2,TRBV3-1,TRBJ2-3,CASSQAQRGASDTQYF,TGTGCCAGCAGCCAAGCCCAGCGGGGGGCCTCAGATACGCAGTATTTT
NA,NA,TRBV9,TRBJ2-7,CASSVGQDSSYEQYF,TGTGCCAGCAGCGTAGGTCAGGACAGCTCCTACGAGCAGTACTTC
many,TRBD1,TRBV20-1,TRBJ1-1,CSARDLGQGDTEAFF,TGCAGTGCTAGAGATTTGGGACAGGGAGACACTGAAGCTTTCTTT
few,NA,TRBV20-1,TRBJ2-7,CSVSGRQFYEQYF,TGCAGTGTGTCAGGTCGGCAATTTTACGAGCAGTACTTC
many,TRBD1,TRBV6-1,TRBJ2-1,CASRQGAYNEQFF,TGTGCCAGCAGACAGGGGGCCTACAATGAGCAGTTCTTC
NA,NA,TRBV24-1,TRBJ2-6,CATSDFRASGANVLTF,TGTGCCACCAGTGATTTTCGGGCATCTGGGGCCAACGTCCTGACTTTC
NA,NA,TRBV12-3/TRBV12-4,TRBJ1-5,CASSFGLSGNQPQHF,TGTGCCAGCAGTTTCGGTCTTTCCGGTAATCAGCCCCAGCATTTT